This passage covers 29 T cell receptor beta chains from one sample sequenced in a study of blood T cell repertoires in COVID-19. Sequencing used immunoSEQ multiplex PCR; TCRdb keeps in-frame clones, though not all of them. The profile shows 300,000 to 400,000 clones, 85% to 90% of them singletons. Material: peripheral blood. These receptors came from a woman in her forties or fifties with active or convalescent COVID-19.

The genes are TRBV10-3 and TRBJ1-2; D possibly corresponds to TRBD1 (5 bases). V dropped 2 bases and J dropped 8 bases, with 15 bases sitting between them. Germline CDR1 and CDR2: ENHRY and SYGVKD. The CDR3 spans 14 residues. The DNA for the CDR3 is TGTGCCATCAGTGAGGCGGGGGAATCGGGAGGCTACACCTTC. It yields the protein CAISEAGESGGYTF.

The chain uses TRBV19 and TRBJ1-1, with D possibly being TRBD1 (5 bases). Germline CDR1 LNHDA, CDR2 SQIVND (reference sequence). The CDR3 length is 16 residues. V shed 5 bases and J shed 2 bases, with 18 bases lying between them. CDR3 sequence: CASSPPDTRSNTEAFF. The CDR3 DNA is TGTGCCAGTAGTCCGCCGGACACTCGGAGTAACACTGAAGCTTTCTTT.

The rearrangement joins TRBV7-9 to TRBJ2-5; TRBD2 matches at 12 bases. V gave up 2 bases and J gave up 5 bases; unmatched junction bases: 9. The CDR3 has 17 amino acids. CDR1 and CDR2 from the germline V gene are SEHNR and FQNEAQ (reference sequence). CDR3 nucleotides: TGTGCCAGCAGCTTACTAGGACTAGCGGGACGGGGGGAGACCCAGTACTTC. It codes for CASSLLGLAGRGETQYF. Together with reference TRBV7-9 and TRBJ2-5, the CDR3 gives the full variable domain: DTGVSQNPRHKITKRGQNVTFRCDPISEHNRLYWYRQTLGQGPEFLTYFQNEAQLEKSRLLSDRFSAERPKGSFSTLEIQRTEQGDSAMYLCASSLLGLAGRGETQYFGPGTRLLVL.

The CDR3 DNA reads as TGTGCCACCCACTCGAGGGGGCAGGGACAAGAGACCCAGTACTTC. Amino acids: CATHSRGQGQETQYF. The chain has TRBV28 and TRBJ2-5; TRBD1 matches at 7 bases. Per germline, CDR1 MDHEN and CDR2 SYDVKM. This CDR3 contains 15 residues. V lost 10 bases to trimming and J lost 2 bases; unmatched junction nucleotides: 13. The entire variable domain, with the rest obtained from reference TRBV28 and TRBJ2-5, is as follows: DVKVTQSSRYLVKRTGEKVFLECVQDMDHENMFWYRQDPGLGLRLIYFSYDVKMKEKGDIPEGYSVSREKKERFSLILESASTNQTSMYLCATHSRGQGQETQYFGPGTRLLVL.

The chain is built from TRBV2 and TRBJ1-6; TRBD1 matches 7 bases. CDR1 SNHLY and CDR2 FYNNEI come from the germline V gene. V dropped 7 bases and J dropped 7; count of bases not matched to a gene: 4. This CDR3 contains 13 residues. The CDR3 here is CASKGGPNSPLHF. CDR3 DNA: TGTGCCAGCAAAGGGGGCCCAAATTCACCCCTCCACTTT.

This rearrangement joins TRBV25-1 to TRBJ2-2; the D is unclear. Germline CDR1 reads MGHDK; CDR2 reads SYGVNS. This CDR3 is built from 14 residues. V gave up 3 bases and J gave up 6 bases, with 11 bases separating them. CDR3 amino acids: CASSEPRFAGELFF. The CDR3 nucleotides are TGTGCCAGCAGTGAGCCTAGGTTCGCCGGGGAGCTGTTTTTT.

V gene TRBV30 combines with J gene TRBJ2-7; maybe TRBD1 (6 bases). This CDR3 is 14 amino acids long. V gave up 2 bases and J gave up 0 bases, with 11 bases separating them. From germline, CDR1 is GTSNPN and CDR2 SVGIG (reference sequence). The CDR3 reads CAWSLRDNSYEQYF. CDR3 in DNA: TGTGCCTGGAGTCTCCGGGACAACTCCTACGAGCAGTACTTC.

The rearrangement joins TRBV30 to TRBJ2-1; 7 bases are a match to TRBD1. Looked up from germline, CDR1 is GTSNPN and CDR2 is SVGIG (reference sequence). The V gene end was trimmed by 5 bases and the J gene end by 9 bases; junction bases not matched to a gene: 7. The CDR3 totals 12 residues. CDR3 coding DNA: TGTGCCTGGGGCGAAGGGGGCGCTGAGCAGTTCTTC. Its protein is CAWGEGGAEQFF.

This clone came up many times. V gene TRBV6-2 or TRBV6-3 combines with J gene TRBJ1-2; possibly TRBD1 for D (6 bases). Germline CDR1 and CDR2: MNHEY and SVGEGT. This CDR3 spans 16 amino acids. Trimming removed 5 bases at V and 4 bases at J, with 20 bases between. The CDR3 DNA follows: TGTGCCAGCAGTCCAACCACAGGGAACTCCCTCTATGGCTACACCTTC. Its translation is CASSPTTGNSLYGYTF.

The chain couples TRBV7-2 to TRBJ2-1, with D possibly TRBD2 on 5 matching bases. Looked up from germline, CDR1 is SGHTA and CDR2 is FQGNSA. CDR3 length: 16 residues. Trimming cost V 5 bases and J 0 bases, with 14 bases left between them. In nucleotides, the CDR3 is TGTGCCAGCAGCCCTAAGACGGGGTACTCCTACAATGAGCAGTTCTTC. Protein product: CASSPKTGYSYNEQFF.

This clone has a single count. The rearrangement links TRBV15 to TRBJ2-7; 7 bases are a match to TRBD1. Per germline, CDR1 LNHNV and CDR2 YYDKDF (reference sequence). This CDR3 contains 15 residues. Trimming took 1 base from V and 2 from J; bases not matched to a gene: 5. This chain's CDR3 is CATSRGNRGAYEQYF. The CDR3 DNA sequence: TGTGCCACCAGCAGAGGGAACAGGGGTGCCTACGAGCAGTACTTC.

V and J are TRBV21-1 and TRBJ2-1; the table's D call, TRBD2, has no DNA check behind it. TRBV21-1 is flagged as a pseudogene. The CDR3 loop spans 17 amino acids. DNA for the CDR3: TGTGCCAGCAGCAAAAGTCTAGTTCCAGTCTCCTACAATGAGCAGTTCTTC. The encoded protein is CASSKSLVPVSYNEQFF.

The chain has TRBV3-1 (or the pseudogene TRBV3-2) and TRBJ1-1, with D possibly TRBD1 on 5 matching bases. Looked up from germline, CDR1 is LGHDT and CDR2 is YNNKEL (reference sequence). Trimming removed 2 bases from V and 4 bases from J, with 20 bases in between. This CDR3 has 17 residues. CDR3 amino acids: CASSQSGALSGGTEAFF. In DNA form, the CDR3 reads TGTGCCAGCAGCCAATCCGGCGCGCTTTCGGGGGGCACTGAAGCTTTCTTT.

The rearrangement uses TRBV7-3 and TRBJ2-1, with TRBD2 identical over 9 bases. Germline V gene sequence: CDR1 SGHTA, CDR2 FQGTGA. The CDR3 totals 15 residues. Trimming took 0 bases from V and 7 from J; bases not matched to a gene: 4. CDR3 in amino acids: CASSLTSGRRNEQFF. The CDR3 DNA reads TGTGCCAGCAGCTTAACGAGCGGGAGGAGAAATGAGCAGTTCTTC.

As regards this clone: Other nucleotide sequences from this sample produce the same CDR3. The CDR3 nucleotides are TGTGCCAGCAGCCAAGATAGTGGCGGGAACACTGAAGCTTTCTTT. As protein: CASSQDSGGNTEAFF. The rearrangement joins TRBV3-1 (or the pseudogene TRBV3-2) to TRBJ1-1; D call uncertain. This CDR3 is 15 amino acids long. Trimming shortened V by 0 bases and J by 1 base, and 9 bases separated the two germline ends. Germline assignment: CDR1 LGHDT and CDR2 YNNKEL (reference sequence).

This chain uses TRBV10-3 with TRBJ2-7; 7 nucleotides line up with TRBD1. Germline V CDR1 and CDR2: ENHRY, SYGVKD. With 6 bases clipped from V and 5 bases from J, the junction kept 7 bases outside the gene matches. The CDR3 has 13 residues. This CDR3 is CAIRAGTANEQYF. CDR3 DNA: TGTGCCATCAGGGCCGGGACAGCAAACGAGCAGTACTTC.

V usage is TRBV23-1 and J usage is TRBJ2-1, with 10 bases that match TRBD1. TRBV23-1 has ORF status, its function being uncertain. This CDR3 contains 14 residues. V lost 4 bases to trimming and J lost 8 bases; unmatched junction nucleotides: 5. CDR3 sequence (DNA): TGCGCCAGCAGTCGAGACAGGGGGCTAGATGAGCAGTTCTTC. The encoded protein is CASSRDRGLDEQFF.

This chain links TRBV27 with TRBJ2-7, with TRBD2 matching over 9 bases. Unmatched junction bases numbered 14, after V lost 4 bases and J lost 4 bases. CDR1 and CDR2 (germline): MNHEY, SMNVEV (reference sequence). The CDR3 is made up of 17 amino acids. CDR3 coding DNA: TGTGCCAGCAGTTCATTCGCTAGCGGGATAGCTGGATACGAGCAGTACTTC. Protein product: CASSSFASGIAGYEQYF.

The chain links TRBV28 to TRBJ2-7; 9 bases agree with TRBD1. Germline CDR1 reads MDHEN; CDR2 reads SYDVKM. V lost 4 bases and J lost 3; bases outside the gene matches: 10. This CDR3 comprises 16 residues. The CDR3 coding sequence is TGTGCCAGCAGTTCCCCGGGACAGGGTATCGACTACGAGCAGTACTTC. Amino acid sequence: CASSSPGQGIDYEQYF.

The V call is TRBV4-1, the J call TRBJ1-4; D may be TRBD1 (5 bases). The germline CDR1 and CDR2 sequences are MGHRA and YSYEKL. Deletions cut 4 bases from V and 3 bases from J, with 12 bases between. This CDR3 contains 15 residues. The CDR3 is CASSLRQIANEKLFF. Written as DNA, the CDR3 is TGCGCCAGCAGCCTGAGACAGATAGCTAATGAAAAACTGTTTTTT.

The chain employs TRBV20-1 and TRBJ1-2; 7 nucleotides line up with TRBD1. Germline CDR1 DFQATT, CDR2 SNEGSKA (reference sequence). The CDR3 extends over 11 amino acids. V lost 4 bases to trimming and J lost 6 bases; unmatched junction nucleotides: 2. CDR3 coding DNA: TGCAGTGCTACAGACAGGGATGGCTACACCTTC. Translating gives CSATDRDGYTF.

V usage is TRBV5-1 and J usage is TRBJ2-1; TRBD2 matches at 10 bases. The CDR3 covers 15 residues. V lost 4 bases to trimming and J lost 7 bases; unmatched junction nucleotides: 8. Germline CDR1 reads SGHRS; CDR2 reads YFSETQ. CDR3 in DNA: TGCGCCAGCAGCACCATAGCGGGAGGTGGGAATGAGCAGTTCTTC. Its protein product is CASSTIAGGGNEQFF.

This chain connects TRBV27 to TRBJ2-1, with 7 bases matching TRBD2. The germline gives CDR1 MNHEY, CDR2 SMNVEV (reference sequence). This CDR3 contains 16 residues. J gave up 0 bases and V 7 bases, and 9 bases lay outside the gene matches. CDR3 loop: CASTPWGGSSYNEQFF. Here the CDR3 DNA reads TGTGCCAGCACCCCATGGGGGGGGAGCTCCTACAATGAGCAGTTCTTC.

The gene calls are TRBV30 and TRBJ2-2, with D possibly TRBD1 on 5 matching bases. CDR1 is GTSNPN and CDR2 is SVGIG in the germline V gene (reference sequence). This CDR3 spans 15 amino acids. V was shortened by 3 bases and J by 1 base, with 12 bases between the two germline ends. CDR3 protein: CAWSSRALNTGELFF. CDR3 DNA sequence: TGTGCCTGGAGCTCCAGGGCCTTGAACACCGGGGAGCTGTTTTTT. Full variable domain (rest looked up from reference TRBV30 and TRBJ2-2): SQTIHQWPATLVQPVGSPLSLECTVEGTSNPNLYWYRQAAGRGLQLLFYSVGIGQISSEVPQNLSASRPQDRQFILSSKKLLLSDSGFYLCAWSSRALNTGELFFGEGSRLTVL.

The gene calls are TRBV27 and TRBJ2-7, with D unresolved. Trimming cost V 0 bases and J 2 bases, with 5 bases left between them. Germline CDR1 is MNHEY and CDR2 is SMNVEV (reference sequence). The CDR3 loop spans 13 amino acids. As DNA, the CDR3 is TGTGCCAGCAGTTTATCTAGCCCCTACGAGCAGTACTTC. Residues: CASSLSSPYEQYF.

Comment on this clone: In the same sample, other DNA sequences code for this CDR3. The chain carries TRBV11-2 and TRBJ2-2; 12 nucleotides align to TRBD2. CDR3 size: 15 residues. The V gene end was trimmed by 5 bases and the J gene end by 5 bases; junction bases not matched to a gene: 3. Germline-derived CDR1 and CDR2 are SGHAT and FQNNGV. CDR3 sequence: CASSLLAGGTGELFF. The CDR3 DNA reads TGTGCCAGCAGCCTCCTAGCGGGAGGGACCGGGGAGCTGTTTTTT.

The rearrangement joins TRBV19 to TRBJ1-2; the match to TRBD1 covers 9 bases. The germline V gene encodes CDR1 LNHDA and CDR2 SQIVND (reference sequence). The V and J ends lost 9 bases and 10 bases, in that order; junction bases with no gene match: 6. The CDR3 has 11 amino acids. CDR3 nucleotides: TGTGCCAGCTCCGGGACAGGGTTCTACACCTTC. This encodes CASSGTGFYTF.

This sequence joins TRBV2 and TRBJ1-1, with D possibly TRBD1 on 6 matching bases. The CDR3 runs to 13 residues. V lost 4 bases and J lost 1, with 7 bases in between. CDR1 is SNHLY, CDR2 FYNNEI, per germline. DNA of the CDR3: TGTGCCAGCAGTGGACAGGAGAACACTGAAGCTTTCTTT. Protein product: CASSGQENTEAFF.

This CDR3 reads CASSLDRGTDTQYF. CDR3 sequence (DNA): TGTGCCAGCAGCTTAGACCGAGGCACAGATACGCAGTATTTT. This rearrangement joins TRBV7-6 to TRBJ2-3; D is ambiguous. Trimming removed 1 base from V and 1 base from J, with 6 bases in between. Germline V gene lookup returns CDR1 SGHVS and CDR2 FNYEAQ. CDR3 length: 14 residues. The complete variable domain, with remaining parts taken from reference TRBV7-6 and TRBJ2-3, reads GAGVSQSPRYKVTKRGQDVALRCDPISGHVSLYWYRQALGQGPEFLTYFNYEAQQDKSGLPNDRFSAERPEGSISTLTIQRTEQRDSAMYRCASSLDRGTDTQYFGPGTRLTVL.